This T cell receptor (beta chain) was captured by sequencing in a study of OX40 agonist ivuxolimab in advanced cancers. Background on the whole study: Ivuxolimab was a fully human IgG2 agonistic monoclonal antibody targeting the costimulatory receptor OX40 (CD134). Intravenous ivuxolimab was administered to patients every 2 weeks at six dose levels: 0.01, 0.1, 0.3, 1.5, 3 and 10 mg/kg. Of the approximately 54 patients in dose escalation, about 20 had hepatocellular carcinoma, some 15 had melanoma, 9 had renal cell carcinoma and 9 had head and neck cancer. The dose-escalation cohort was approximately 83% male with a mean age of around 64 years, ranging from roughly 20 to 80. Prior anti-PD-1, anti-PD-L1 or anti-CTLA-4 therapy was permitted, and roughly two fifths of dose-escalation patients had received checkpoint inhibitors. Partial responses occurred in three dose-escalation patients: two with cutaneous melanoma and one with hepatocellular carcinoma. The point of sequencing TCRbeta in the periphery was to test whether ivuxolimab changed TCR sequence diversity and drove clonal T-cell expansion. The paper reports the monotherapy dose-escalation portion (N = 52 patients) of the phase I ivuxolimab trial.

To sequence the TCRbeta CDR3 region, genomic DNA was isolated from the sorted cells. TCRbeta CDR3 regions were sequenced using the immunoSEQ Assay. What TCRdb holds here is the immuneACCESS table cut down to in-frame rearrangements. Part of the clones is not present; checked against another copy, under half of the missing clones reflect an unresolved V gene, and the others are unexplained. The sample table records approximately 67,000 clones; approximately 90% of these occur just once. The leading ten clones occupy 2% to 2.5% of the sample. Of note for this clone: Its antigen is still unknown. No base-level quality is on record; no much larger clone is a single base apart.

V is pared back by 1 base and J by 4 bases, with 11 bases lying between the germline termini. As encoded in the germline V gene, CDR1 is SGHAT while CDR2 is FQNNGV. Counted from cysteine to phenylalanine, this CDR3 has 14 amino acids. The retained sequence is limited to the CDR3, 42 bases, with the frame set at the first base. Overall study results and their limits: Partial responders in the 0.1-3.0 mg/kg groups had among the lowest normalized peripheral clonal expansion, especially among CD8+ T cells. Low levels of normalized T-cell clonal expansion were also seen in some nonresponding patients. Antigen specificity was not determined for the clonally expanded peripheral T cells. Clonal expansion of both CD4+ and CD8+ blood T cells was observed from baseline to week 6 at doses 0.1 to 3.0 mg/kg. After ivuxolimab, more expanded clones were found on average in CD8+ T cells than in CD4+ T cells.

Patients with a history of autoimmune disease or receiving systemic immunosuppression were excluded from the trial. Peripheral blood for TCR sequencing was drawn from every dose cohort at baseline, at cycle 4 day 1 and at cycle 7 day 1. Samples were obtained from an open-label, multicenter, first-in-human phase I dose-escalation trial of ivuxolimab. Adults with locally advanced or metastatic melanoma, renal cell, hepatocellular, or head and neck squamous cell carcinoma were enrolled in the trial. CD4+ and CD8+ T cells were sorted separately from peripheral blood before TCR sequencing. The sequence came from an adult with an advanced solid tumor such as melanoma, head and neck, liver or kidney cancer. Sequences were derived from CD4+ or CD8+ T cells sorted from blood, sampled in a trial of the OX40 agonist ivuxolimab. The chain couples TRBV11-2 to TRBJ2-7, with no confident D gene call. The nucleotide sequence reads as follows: TGTGCCAGCAGCTTAGGCCCGGGCAAGTACGAGCAGTACTTC. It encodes CASSLGPGKYEQYF.